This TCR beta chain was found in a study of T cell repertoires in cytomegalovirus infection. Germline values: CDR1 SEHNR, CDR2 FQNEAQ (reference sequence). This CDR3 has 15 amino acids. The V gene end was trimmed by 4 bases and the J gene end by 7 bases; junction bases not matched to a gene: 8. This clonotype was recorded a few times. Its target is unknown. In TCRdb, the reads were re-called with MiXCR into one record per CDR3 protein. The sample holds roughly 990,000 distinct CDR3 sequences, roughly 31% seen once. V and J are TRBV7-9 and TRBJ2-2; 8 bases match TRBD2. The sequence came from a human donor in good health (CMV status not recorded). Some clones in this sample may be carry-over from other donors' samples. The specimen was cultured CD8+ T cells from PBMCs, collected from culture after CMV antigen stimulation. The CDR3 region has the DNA TGTGCCAGCAGCTCCACCGGGACTAGAGTCGGGGAGCTGTTTTTT. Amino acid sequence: CASSSTGTRVGELFF.